What follows is one T cell receptor (beta chain) and its context. These data are taken from a study of T cell responses to AZD1222 COVID-19 vaccine. In germline, CDR1 is SEHNR, CDR2 FQNEAQ (reference sequence). Between the trimmed V and J ends, which lost 4 bases and 1 base, there was a span of 13 bases. This CDR3 comprises 16 residues. The assay was immunoSEQ multiplex PCR, and TCRdb's table has in-frame clones only and misses some. The sample yields 180,000 or so clones, just over 90% seen once. The chain links TRBV7-9 to TRBJ2-2; D gene unclear. This sequence was found in an adult in good health. The sequencing used peripheral blood, collected on day 0 of AZD1222 vaccination. The CDR3 DNA is TGTGCCAGCAGCTACCAGGAGAAATGGAACACCGGGGAGCTGTTTTTT. Protein: CASSYQEKWNTGELFF.